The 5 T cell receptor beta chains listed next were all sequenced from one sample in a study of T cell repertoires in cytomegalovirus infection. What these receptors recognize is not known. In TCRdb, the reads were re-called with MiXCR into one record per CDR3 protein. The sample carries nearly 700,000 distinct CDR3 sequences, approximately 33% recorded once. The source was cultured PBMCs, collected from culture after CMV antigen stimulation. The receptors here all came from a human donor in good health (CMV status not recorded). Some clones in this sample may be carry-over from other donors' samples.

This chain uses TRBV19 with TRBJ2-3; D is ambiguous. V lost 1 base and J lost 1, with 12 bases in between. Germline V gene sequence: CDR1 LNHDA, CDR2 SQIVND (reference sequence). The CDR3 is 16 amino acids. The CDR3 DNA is TGTGCCAGTAGTATAGGGGCCCCGCGGCGCACAGATACGCAGTATTTT. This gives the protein CASSIGAPRRTDTQYF.

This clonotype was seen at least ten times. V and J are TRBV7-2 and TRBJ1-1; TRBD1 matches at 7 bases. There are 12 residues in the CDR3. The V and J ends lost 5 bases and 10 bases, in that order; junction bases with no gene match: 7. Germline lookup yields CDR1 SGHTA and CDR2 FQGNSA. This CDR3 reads CASSPRGTVAFF. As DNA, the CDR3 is TGTGCCAGCAGCCCCAGGGGGACGGTAGCTTTCTTT.

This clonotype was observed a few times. The CDR3 loop reads CASREVGILDGYTF. The CDR3 nucleotides are TGTGCCAGCAGGGAGGTCGGGATTCTCGATGGCTACACCTTC. V is TRBV6-2 or TRBV6-3 and J is TRBJ1-2, with D unresolved. The CDR3 loop spans 14 amino acids. V was trimmed by 6 bases and J by 6 bases, leaving 17 bases between them. The V gene's germline CDR1 is MNHEY and CDR2 SVGEGT.

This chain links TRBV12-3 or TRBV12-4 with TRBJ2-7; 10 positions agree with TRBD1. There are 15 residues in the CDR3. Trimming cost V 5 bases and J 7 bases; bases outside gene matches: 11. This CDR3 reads CASSQPGQGLREQYF. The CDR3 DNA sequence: TGTGCCAGCAGTCAACCGGGACAGGGGCTTCGGGAGCAGTACTTC.

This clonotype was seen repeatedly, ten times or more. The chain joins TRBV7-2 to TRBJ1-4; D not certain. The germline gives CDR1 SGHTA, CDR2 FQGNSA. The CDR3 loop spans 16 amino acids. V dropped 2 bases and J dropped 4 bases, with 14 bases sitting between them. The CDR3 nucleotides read TGTGCCAGCAGCTTACGACGTACCGTGATTAATGAAAAACTGTTTTTT. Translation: CASSLRRTVINEKLFF.